A single sample gave rise to the 26 T cell receptor beta chains below, sequenced in a study of tumor-infiltrating lymphocytes in primary liver carcinoma. Joint extraction of RNA and DNA used about 17-32 mg of bulk tissue that was unsorted. A primer in the constant region served to generate TCR beta cDNA from 500 to 600 ng of total RNA. Sequencing libraries for TCR beta derived from three nested multiplex PCR rounds that used slightly modified ARM-PCR. TRBV1-TRBV30 forward primers paired with a C-beta reverse primer drove the first two PCR rounds, approximately 11 cycles each. From the multiplex PCR reads, TCRdb called clonotypes with MiXCR, one entry per CDR3 protein. The sample has roughly 120,000 distinct CDR3 sequences, 55% to 75% seen once. Sequencing was performed on liver tumor tissue from sampling region 3. The subset: tumor region T3, left-lateral pole. The source of these receptors is a woman aged 55 to 70 with primary liver carcinoma and hepatitis B virus infection.

This clonotype was detected once. The rearrangement links TRBV4-2 to TRBJ2-1; possibly TRBD2 for D (7 bases). Germline values: CDR1 LGHNA, CDR2 YNFKEQ. Trimming stripped 0 bases from V and 12 bases from J, with 21 bases between. The CDR3 totals 16 residues. CDR3 sequence: CASSQDMVGGGDVQFF. CDR3 nucleotides: TGTGCCAGCAGCCAAGATATGGTTGGGGGGGGCGATGTGCAGTTCTTC.

About this clonotype itself: An end of the junction does not agree with germline; a read error may underlie this. The chain has TRBV29-1 and TRBJ2-2; 8 nucleotides line up with TRBD2. The CDR3 has 14 amino acids. CDR1 SQVTM and CDR2 ANQGSEA come from the germline V gene. The CDR3 loop reads CSVEGTSRSGELFF. The CDR3 bases are TGCAGCGTTGAAGGGACTAGCCGATCCGGGGAGTTGTTTTTT.

The rearrangement uses TRBV10-2 and TRBJ1-1; D remains unclear. Trimming took 7 bases from V and 4 from J, leaving 13 bases between them. Germline V lookup: CDR1 WSHSY, CDR2 SAAADI. This CDR3 is built from 13 residues. The CDR3 coding sequence is TGCGCCAGCACTCCCAGTGGGAGCACTGAAGCTTTCTTT. As protein: CASTPSGSTEAFF.

J is TRBJ2-3 and V is TRBV5-1; tentative D call: TRBD2 (5 bases). Germline values: CDR1 SGHRS, CDR2 YFSETQ. The CDR3 runs 18 residues. Trimming stripped 0 bases from V and 2 bases from J, with 19 bases between. The CDR3 nucleotides read TGCGCCAGCAGCTTGGTGGACTCACCGGTGTGGGACACAGATACGCAGTATTTT. Its protein product is CASSLVDSPVWDTDTQYF.

This clonotype was picked up many times. The V call is TRBV4-1, the J call TRBJ2-1; 9 nucleotides line up with TRBD1. This CDR3 comprises 16 residues. Germline values: CDR1 MGHRA, CDR2 YSYEKL. The V and J ends lost 2 bases and 6 bases, in that order; junction bases with no gene match: 8. CDR3 DNA: TGCGCCAGCAGCCAATGGACAGGGGAGGTACGCAATGAGCAGTTCTTC. Translated, it gives CASSQWTGEVRNEQFF.

This clonotype has a count of ten or more. The V gene is TRBV10-1, the J gene TRBJ2-3; either TRBD1 or TRBD2 may supply D (6 bases each). CDR3 length equals 14 residues. Germline assignment: CDR1 WNHNN and CDR2 SYGVQD (reference sequence). Trimming took 11 bases from V and 0 from J, leaving 15 bases between them. The CDR3 nucleotides are TGCGCCCGCCTAGGGGGGCGAAGCACAGATACGCAGTATTTT. This encodes CARLGGRSTDTQYF.

A word on this clonotype: One base away lies a much larger clone, so this may be a sequencing read error. This chain connects TRBV6-5 to TRBJ2-5; TRBD2 aligns across 9 bases. The length of the CDR3 is 16 residues. Trimming at V came to 4 bases and at J to 2 bases, leaving 8 bases not matched to a gene. The germline gives CDR1 MNHEY, CDR2 SVGAGI. CDR3 sequence reads: CASSFSGTSSQETQYF. Here the CDR3 DNA reads TGTGCCAGCAGTTTTTCCGGGACTAGCAGTCAAGAGACCCAGTACTTC.

This clonotype showed up just once. The junction does not match germline at one end; this may be a read error. The rearrangement joins TRBV14 to TRBJ1-6, with 8 bases fitting TRBD1. CDR1 and CDR2 (germline): SGHDN, FVKESK. The CDR3 is 13 residues long. The CDR3: CVSSLTGGSPLHF. The CDR3 DNA sequence: TGTGTCAGCAGTCTCACAGGGGGTTCACCCCTCCACTTT. The variable domain in full, completed from reference TRBV14 and TRBJ1-6, reads EAGVTQFPSHSVIEKGQTVTLRCDPISGHDNLYWYRRVMGKEIKFLLHFVKESKQDESGMPNNRFLAERTGGTYSTLKVQPAELEDSGVYFCVSSLTGGSPLHFGNGTRLTVT.

The chain employs TRBV12-5 and TRBJ2-1; D is unclear. CDR3 length equals 15 residues. Between the trimmed V and J ends, which lost 1 base and 8 bases, there was a span of 15 bases. CDR1 and CDR2 (germline): LGHNT, FRNRAP. DNA for the CDR3: TGTGCTAGTGGTTTGGGCACCCTCCCCGGATATGAGCAGTTCTTC. It codes for CASGLGTLPGYEQFF.

There are a few counts of this clonotype. A much more abundant neighbour one base away suggests this may be a read error. The genes are TRBV6-2 or TRBV6-3 and TRBJ1-1; D not certain. CDR1 MNHEY and CDR2 SVGEGT come from the germline V gene. This CDR3 is 16 amino acids long. In nucleotides, the CDR3 is TGTGTCAGCAGTTACTCGTATGGGGAGGGGAACACTGAAGCTTTCTTT. Translated: CVSSYSYGEGNTEAFF.

As for this clonotype: Mismatch with germline at one junction end may stem from a read error. The rearrangement joins TRBV6-2 or TRBV6-3 to TRBJ2-7, with D tentatively TRBD2 (5 bases). The CDR3 is 13 residues long. CDR1 is MNHEY and CDR2 is SVGEGT in the germline V gene. DNA for the CDR3: TGTGCTAGCAGTTACCTGCGGGCGTACGAGCGGTACTTC. This sequence encodes CASSYLRAYERYF.

Comment on this clonotype: The junction and the germline gene differ at one end; a read error may be behind it. The chain has TRBV12-3 or TRBV12-4 and TRBJ1-1, with D maybe TRBD1 (5 bases). The CDR3 covers 15 residues. The CDR3 here is CASSLQGPTGTEACF. In DNA, the CDR3 is TGTGCCAGCAGTTTACAGGGACCCACAGGCACTGAAGCTTGCTTT.

This clonotype was counted at least ten times. The J gene is TRBJ1-1, the V gene TRBV29-1; D ambiguous. Trimming cost V 4 bases and J 0 bases, with 9 bases left between them. From germline, CDR1 is SQVTM and CDR2 ANQGSEA. The CDR3 has 13 residues. The CDR3 spells CSVARRLNTEAFF. In DNA, the CDR3 is TGCAGCGTTGCTAGACGGTTGAACACTGAAGCTTTCTTT.

On this clonotype itself: At one boundary the junction diverges from the germline segment, which might be a read error. The V gene is TRBV11-1, the J gene TRBJ2-3; 7 bases align to TRBD2. The CDR3 runs 14 residues. The germline V gene encodes CDR1 SGHAT and CDR2 FQDESV (reference sequence). The CDR3 DNA is TGTGCCAGCAACTTAAGACAACGTGCGGGAGAGTCTCGCTTT. Its protein product is CASNLRQRAGESRF.

The rearrangement uses TRBV20-1 and TRBJ2-1, with D unresolved. The CDR3 sequence is 15 residues long. Germline assignment: CDR1 DFQATT and CDR2 SNEGSKA (reference sequence). Trimming pared 1 base from V and 1 base from J, leaving 11 bases between. The CDR3 loop reads CSARGVGKSYNEQFF. In nucleotides, the CDR3 is TGCAGTGCTAGAGGGGTGGGAAAGTCCTACAATGAGCAGTTCTTC.

This sequence joins TRBV7-3 and TRBJ2-2; D could derive from TRBD1 or TRBD2 (5 bases each). Germline CDR1 reads SGHTA; CDR2 reads FQGTGA. V was pared by 2 bases and J by 7 bases, with 14 bases between. The CDR3 length is 15 residues. Here the CDR3 DNA reads TGTGCCAGCAGCTTAGGGACGGGACGTGGCGGGGAGCTGTTTTTT. Its translation: CASSLGTGRGGELFF.

Notes on this clonotype: At one of its ends the junction is not consistent with the germline gene, which may arise from a read error. The CDR3 loop is CVTSASTTGHEQYF. Written as DNA, the CDR3 is TGTGTCACCAGTGCTAGTACCACGGGCCACGAGCAGTACTTC. The J gene is TRBJ2-7, the V gene TRBV24-1; no reliable D call. The germline CDR1 and CDR2 sequences are KGHDR and SFDVKD. The CDR3 is made up of 14 amino acids.

This clonotype was detected a few times. Since no conserved phenylalanine or tryptophan closes the CDR3, a read error is the likely cause. The DNA is left out, because the CDR3 cannot be placed on it with certainty; the CDR3 is given as TCRdb lists it. The rearrangement uses TRBV29-1 and TRBJ2-2; the table assigns TRBD1, which was not confirmed against the DNA. Per germline, CDR1 SQVTM and CDR2 ANQGSEA. 15 amino acids form the CDR3, both terminal residues included. CDR3 in amino acids: CSVIPGQPNTGELFL.

The rearrangement links TRBV5-1 to TRBJ2-5; 7 nucleotides match TRBD1. The CDR3 is 14 amino acids. Germline CDR1 reads SGHRS; CDR2 reads YFSETQ. V trimming: 5 bases; J trimming: 2 bases; junction bases outside the gene matches: 6. DNA for the CDR3: TGCGCCAGCAGGTCGGGACAGCCACAAGAGACCCAGTACTTC. Encoded protein: CASRSGQPQETQYF.

In regard to this clonotype: One base away lies a much larger clone, so this may be a sequencing read error. The genes are TRBV5-1 and TRBJ2-7; 8 positions match TRBD1. From germline, CDR1 is SGHRS and CDR2 YFSETQ. This CDR3 is 14 amino acids long. CDR3 amino acids: CANSASGQAYEQYF. CDR3 nucleotide sequence: TGCGCCAACAGCGCATCGGGACAGGCCTACGAGCAGTACTTC.

This clonotype has only a few counts. The chain is built from TRBV5-1 and TRBJ2-2; weak D call: TRBD1 (6 bases). Trimming left V 2 bases short and J 5 bases short, with 16 bases between. Germline-derived CDR1 and CDR2 are SGHRS and YFSETQ. The CDR3 is 16 amino acids. CDR3 bases: TGCGCCAGCAGCTTCGGGACACAAAGGGGGACCGGGGAGCTGTTTTTT. This gives the protein CASSFGTQRGTGELFF.

This clonotype was found many times. The CDR3 DNA reads as TGTGCCAGCAGCGAGGACCTGGTCTCGGGCTACGAGCAGTACTTC. Protein product: CASSEDLVSGYEQYF. The gene calls are TRBV11-1 and TRBJ2-7; the D is unclear. Germline CDR1 is SGHAT and CDR2 is FQDESV (reference sequence). The ends were cut back, 5 bases at V and 3 bases at J, with 17 bases in the middle. This CDR3 is built from 15 residues.

The sample holds one count of this clonotype. The V and J genes are TRBV29-1 and TRBJ2-1, with a tentative D call TRBD2 (6 bases). Looked up from germline, CDR1 is SQVTM and CDR2 is ANQGSEA. This CDR3 spans 13 amino acids. The V and J ends lost 4 bases and 7 bases respectively, with 14 bases between them. CDR3 nucleotides: TGCAGCGTTGCAGGACTAACACGGAATGAGCAGTTCTTC. Residues: CSVAGLTRNEQFF.

J is TRBJ2-3 and V is TRBV29-1; D is uncertain. CDR3 length: 12 residues. CDR1 and CDR2 from the germline V gene are SQVTM and ANQGSEA. Deletions cut 3 bases from V and 3 bases from J, with 7 bases between. For the CDR3, the DNA is TGCAGCGTTGAGTTTGGTACAGATACGCAGTATTTT. This gives the protein CSVEFGTDTQYF.

Remarks on this clonotype: The CDR3 end shows no conserved phenylalanine or tryptophan, and so a read error is likely. The limits of the CDR3 on the DNA are not certain, so only TCRdb's listed CDR3 is given. This chain joins TRBV11-3 and TRBJ1-3; the tabulated D call, TRBD1, remains unverified against the DNA. The length of the CDR3 is 15 amino acids, counting both ends. Germline V CDR1 and CDR2: SGHNT, YENEEA. The CDR3 spells CASSLQGPPGNTMYS.

In this sample, this clonotype turned up many times. CDR3: CASAVANSPLHF. In DNA form, the CDR3 reads TGTGCCAGTGCGGTCGCCAATTCACCCCTCCACTTT. The V call is TRBV6-1, the J call TRBJ1-6; no clear D. The CDR3 has 12 amino acids. Trimming left V 9 bases short and J 7 bases short, with 10 bases between. Germline CDR1 and CDR2: MNHNS and SASEGT.